Below, 8 T cell receptor beta chains from the same sample are listed, as sequenced in a study of blood T cell repertoires in COVID-19. Some clones are missing from TCRdb's copy, which holds only in-frame ones; the method was immunoSEQ multiplex PCR. The sample records 65,000 to 95,000 clones, around nine tenths being singletons. Sequencing input: peripheral blood. The source is a man aged 30 to 39 with acute or convalescent COVID-19.

The V call is TRBV5-1, the J call TRBJ2-2, with unresolved D. V lost 0 bases, J lost 5 bases, and 8 bases lay in between. Germline values: CDR1 SGHRS, CDR2 YFSETQ. This CDR3 has 14 residues. CDR3 residues: CASSLVLSTGELFF. DNA of the CDR3: TGCGCCAGCAGCTTGGTCCTATCGACCGGGGAGCTGTTTTTT.

This chain links TRBV24-1 with TRBJ2-3; D is possibly TRBD1 (5 bases). V was cut by 1 base and J by 5 bases, with 6 bases left in between. Per the germline V gene, CDR1 is KGHDR and CDR2 is SFDVKD. CDR3 length: 13 amino acids. Written as DNA, the CDR3 is TGTGCCACCAGTGATTTAGGGGAAGATACGCAGTATTTT. Residues: CATSDLGEDTQYF.

The V and J genes are TRBV13 and TRBJ2-3, with a possible D match to TRBD2 (6 bases). CDR3 length equals 13 residues. Trimming pared 5 bases from V and 5 bases from J, leaving 11 bases between. Germline V gene sequence: CDR1 PRHDT, CDR2 FYEKMQ (reference sequence). The CDR3 DNA reads as TGTGCCAGCAGCCGTGTGGGGGGAGATACGCAGTATTTT. It is translated as CASSRVGGDTQYF.

The chain links TRBV6-6 to TRBJ2-3; D is uncertain. The V and J ends lost 2 bases and 1 base respectively, with 10 bases between them. CDR1 is MNHNY and CDR2 is SVGAGI in the germline V gene (reference sequence). The CDR3 has 15 residues. The CDR3 DNA reads as TGTGCCAGCAGTTACGAAGCGCTTGGCACAGATACGCAGTATTTT. Translated, it gives CASSYEALGTDTQYF.

The V gene is TRBV27, the J gene TRBJ2-2, with D possibly matching TRBD1 (6 bases). The ends were cut back, 4 bases at V and 6 bases at J, with 18 bases in the middle. This CDR3 has 16 amino acids. The germline CDR1 and CDR2 sequences are MNHEY and SMNVEV (reference sequence). The CDR3 spells CASSSRDTIHAGELFF. CDR3 DNA: TGTGCCAGCAGTTCCCGGGACACCATACATGCCGGGGAGCTGTTTTTT.

The V gene is TRBV6-6, the J gene TRBJ2-5, with no clear D. Per germline, CDR1 MNHNY and CDR2 SVGAGI (reference sequence). The CDR3 consists of 14 residues. Trimming shortened V by 0 bases and J by 0 bases, and 5 bases separated the two germline ends. The CDR3 here is CASSYSGNQETQYF. As DNA, the CDR3 is TGTGCCAGCAGTTACTCGGGCAACCAAGAGACCCAGTACTTC.

This clone has only one observation. This rearrangement joins TRBV6-5 to TRBJ1-6; 7 bases are a match to TRBD1. Germline V gives CDR1 MNHEY, CDR2 SVGAGI. V lost 8 bases to trimming and J lost 4 bases; unmatched junction nucleotides: 5. This CDR3 contains 14 residues. The CDR3 sequence is CASHARGYNSPLHF. For the CDR3, the DNA is TGTGCCAGCCACGCCAGGGGGTATAATTCACCCCTCCACTTT.

The chain carries TRBV11-2 and TRBJ1-2, with a weak D call TRBD1 (5 bases). Trimming removed 1 base from V and 2 bases from J, with 8 bases in between. The CDR3 length is 14 residues. Germline loops: CDR1 SGHAT, CDR2 FQNNGV. CDR3 coding DNA: TGTGCCAGCAGCTTAGCAGGGAAAAACTATGGCTACACCTTC. Translated: CASSLAGKNYGYTF.